This entry is about one T cell receptor (beta chain). There is no known antigen for this receptor. No base-level quality is on record; no much larger clone is a single base apart. Library prep was done by the immunoSEQ multiplex PCR assay. For the multiplex PCR, a mixture combining 60 forward primers for TCR Vbeta segments and 13 reverse primers for TCR Jbeta segments was used. The CDR3 region of rearranged TCR beta genes was amplified from genomic DNA by a multiplex PCR assay. Amplified TCR beta libraries were sequenced as 87-base-pair reads on the Illumina HiSeq System. Per the original workflow: A later analysis counted about 80 million unique TCR beta chains across the 550 to 700 repertoires, and roughly 10 million of these chains were shared by at least two donors. Raw reads were error-corrected and collapsed into unique sequences with a nearest-neighbor algorithm that merged closely related sequences to remove PCR and sequencing errors. V, D and J gene segments were assigned by aligning CDR3 sequences to IMGT reference sequences. For a sequence to be retained, a match of at least six nucleotides to both a V gene segment and a J gene segment was required. Rearrangements were called productive when the CDR3 lacked stop codons and stayed in frame with V and J; all others were non-productive. Following IMGT convention, CDR3 was defined as the stretch from the second conserved V-encoded cysteine to the conserved J-encoded phenylalanine. Sequences without an unambiguous match to a single V gene segment were excluded from the earlier analysis of about 600 of the donors. An earlier analysis of several hundred of the donors called V segments functional above 56.7% productive rearrangements and segregating when the between-donor standard deviation exceeded 5%. A statistical classification framework was built to diagnose cytomegalovirus status from the catalog of TCR beta chain sequences. In a later analysis, V and J genes were assigned by comparing TCR nucleotide sequences against IMGT/GENE-DB human TR gene sequences. In a later analysis, CDR3 sequences and most-parsimonious VDJ recombination scenarios were assigned using the TCRdist pipeline. A later analysis defined each TCR beta chain by its CDR3 amino acid sequence plus V-gene family, and excluded reads lacking a unique V-gene family. In a later analysis, 450 to 600 highly shared, low-generation-probability nucleotide sequences were removed to address suspected cross-contamination and a sequencing artifact. For each public chain, a later analysis derived a clonal expansion index from normalized ranks of inferred template counts within each repertoire. In a later analysis, generation probabilities were computed using a VDJ recombination model fitted to out-of-frame rearrangements, and the results were checked against IGoR. In a later analysis, hypergeometric tests were used to score TCR-TCR, TCR-HLA and TCR-CMV co-occurrence, with a repertoire-size bias correction applied to TCR pairs. A later analysis estimated false discovery rates by permuting HLA or CMV assignments 20 times. In a later analysis, co-occurring TCRs were grouped using DBSCAN, and TCRdist sequence similarity was added for clustering within HLA-allele-positive subsets. Co-occurrence clustering excluded repertoires with fewer than 30,000 or more than 120,000 public chains, plus five with anomalous nucleotide sharing. As stored in TCRdb, this immuneACCESS dataset retains in-frame rearrangements with V and J assigned. A fraction of the clones does not appear; measured against another copy, unresolved V genes explain less than half of the discrepancy, and the remainder lacks a known reason. D and trimming come from the DNA, and the V and J calls and clone size come from that table. The sample profile shows roughly 200,000 clones; around 79% of them were found once. The ten largest account for approximately 4.7% of the sample.

In total, roughly 670 healthy bone marrow donors made up the cohort. All cohort members were sampled while nominally healthy, although unrecorded immune exposures were likely present. The donor tested CMV seropositive and was one of the 289 seropositive cohort members. Every donor gave a peripheral blood sample, and the peripheral blood mononuclear cells from that sample were used for TCR beta sequencing. Genomic DNA extraction from the blood cell samples was performed with the Qiagen DNeasy Blood Extraction Kit. Looking up the germline V gene (reference sequence) yields CDR1 MNHEY and CDR2 SMNVEV. The V end loses 2 bases and the J end loses 0 bases, and a stretch of 7 bases separates them. The CDR3 goes from the cysteine to the phenylalanine over 14 residues. The entry retains the CDR3 DNA only, 42 bases that are in frame from base 1. This sample was included in a study of cytomegalovirus exposure and HLA in healthy donors listed by TCRdb under 2017. Looking at the study overall: According to an earlier analysis of 450 to 650 of the donors, about 179 million T cells yielded roughly 110 million unique TCR beta sequences and 276 Gb of sequence data. Of the roughly 400 genotyped donors, 65% to 90% fell in the genetic ancestry cluster associated with self-reported Caucasian donors. The study used immunosequencing to profile the T cell repertoires of around 600 subjects and linked those repertoires to cytomegalovirus serostatus. Both class I and class II loci were covered by HLA typing, at four-digit resolution. Donor age, sex, ethnicity and CMV serostatus were collected together with the repertoire data. Because of strong linkage in the cohort, roughly five DR-DQ haplotypes were treated as single units for association and clustering. The number of typed donors differed by locus: roughly 620-640 for A, B, C, DRB1 and DQB1; 522 for DQA1; approximately 600 for DPA1; and approximately 450 for DPB1. Rather than drawing on any new phenotypic data, the later analysis identified candidate immune exposures from TCR beta sequences and the way those sequences occurred across donors. Approximately 300 gigabases of sequencing data and 75 million to 85 million unique TCR sequences made up an early release that covered over 550 HLA-typed donors. On average, roughly 250,000 unique TCR beta nucleotide sequences were sequenced per donor among 300 to 500 genotyped donors of the cohort, with roughly a sixth of those sequences being non-productive. A separate validation cohort of about 110 different subjects was used in addition to the 666-subject first cohort. To study patterns of TCR occurrence, a later analysis re-analyzed previously published TCR beta repertoires from under 750 donors and added high-resolution HLA genotyping. All discovery cohort repertoires had been generated using a single sequencing platform. In an earlier analysis of 587 of the donors, high-throughput TCR beta sequencing was used to judge whether each TCR beta V gene segment behaved as functional or pseudogenic. The study was designed to test whether signatures of past pathogen exposure could be identified by cataloging public T cell receptors. To predict cytomegalovirus infection status, the study brought together high-throughput TCR immunosequencing, statistical association of individual TCRs with disease status, and machine learning. A later genetic analysis took genome-wide SNP genotypes for about 65% of the 666 donors and used that subset as a discovery cohort. What the study reported, not specific to this receptor: In a later genetic analysis, fewer N-insertions in productive TCRs were reported among donors in an Asian-associated ancestry cluster than the roughly 710-donor mean. Compared with equally common non-associated chains, HLA-associated TCR beta chains in a later analysis were more clonally expanded and had lower generation probabilities. An earlier analysis of some 560 of the donors showed that most TCR beta V segments appeared in productive rearrangements either about 87% or about 30% of the time, which broadly matched IMGT annotations. At a false discovery rate of 0.05, a later analysis linked about 17,000 TCR beta sequences to specific HLA alleles. Because HLA typing was unavailable for some donors at each locus, only the typed subset was used in association tests. Most CMV-associated TCR beta chains appeared to be HLA-restricted in a later analysis, and the HLA associations seemed to be driven largely by CMV exposure. Only TCR beta chains were sequenced in this cohort, and the absence of alpha or paired-chain data limited detectable features. In a later analysis, the rate of TCR association differed among HLA loci, with DRB1 alleles having the most associated TCRs and HLA-C alleles having the fewest. A later genetic analysis associated a missense DCLRE1C variant with V-gene and J-gene trimming of TCR beta chains, and an independent cohort replicated the association. A further reported finding was that TCR beta sequences accurately predicted the HLA-A and HLA-B alleles for most subjects in the first cohort. When HLA alleles, especially DR and DQ, strongly co-occurred, attributing TCR associations to individual alleles was difficult. A total of roughly 160 TCR beta chains were listed by the study as associated with cytomegalovirus. In vitro tests confirmed that a few of the cytomegalovirus-associated TCR beta chains recognize cytomegalovirus antigens. Sequencing depth was assumed to be roughly uniform across donors in the presence/absence analyses, though that assumption may not hold. The earlier analysis of 587 of the donors excluded approximately 17 rarely observed V segments, including chromosome 9 orphons, because counts were too low. The only immune exposure information available for the cohort was CMV serostatus. A cluster of highly shared sequence variants was judged likely to be a technical artifact of the sequencing pipeline. The authors suggested that the approach could potentially be extended to other disease states and immunological phenotypes. The classifier was reported to diagnose cytomegalovirus status with high specificity and sensitivity in both the original and validation cohorts. Linkage disequilibrium might explain the correlated functional status among segregating V segments, but an unknown experimental factor could not be ruled out. Most TCR sequences were observed very rarely across donors, whereas some public TCRs were present in many individuals. Some IMGT-functional V segments, including TRBV6-2 and TRBV6-3, could not be told apart with the 87-base-pair reads, so those segments were excluded. According to a later analysis, parvovirus B19, influenza, CMV and Epstein-Barr virus appeared linked to several top co-occurrence clusters.

The chain was built from TRBV27 and TRBJ1-1, with the identity of the D gene unclear. The TCR was taken from a woman aged 25 to 39 in good health and CMV-seropositive. The sample consisted of PBMCs. For the CDR3, the sequence is CASSLDGMNTEAFF. The bases read TGTGCCAGCAGTTTAGACGGGATGAACACTGAAGCTTTCTTT.